This T cell receptor beta chain was captured by sequencing in a study of preoperative IRX-2 immunotherapy in early breast cancer. The length of the CDR3 is 16 residues. CDR1 and CDR2 from the germline V gene are SGHNT and YENEEA. Losses at the gene ends were 5 bases for V and 0 bases for J; bases not matched to a gene: 9. Treatment noted: preoperative locoregional IRX-2 cytokine immunotherapy. This phase Ib study tested locoregional IRX-2 cytokine immunotherapy given before surgery. Repertoires were generated with immunoSEQ multiplex PCR, while TCRdb's copy carries only in-frame clones and drops some. The sample carries approximately 26,000 clones, roughly 80% recorded once.

This receptor was identified in a human donor with breast cancer. The sample was lymph node tissue, taken after IRX-2 immunotherapy. The chain recombines TRBV11-3 with TRBJ1-1, with 7 positions matching TRBD1. This CDR3 reads CASSPGQDYLNTEAFF. CDR3 DNA: TGTGCCAGCAGCCCTGGACAGGATTACCTGAACACTGAAGCTTTCTTT.